What follows are 4 T cell receptor beta chains derived from one specimen sequenced in a study of blood T cell repertoires in COVID-19 (dated by TCRdb to 2020 to 2021). The receptor library was made with the immunoSEQ multiplex PCR assay. This is the immuneACCESS table as TCRdb keeps it, with only in-frame sequences that have V and J called. A part of the clones is gone; compared with another copy, unresolved V genes explain less than half, and the rest is unexplained. This sample holds roughly 290,000 clones; around nine tenths were observed only once. 1.7% of the sample is in the top ten clones. The sequencing input was PBMCs or T cells enriched from blood (not recorded which). The receptors originated from a woman in her forties who had recovered from COVID-19.

This rearrangement joins TRBV5-6 to TRBJ1-2; 8 nucleotides match TRBD1. Germline V gene sequence: CDR1 SGHDT, CDR2 YYEEEE. J was trimmed by 2 bases and V by 3 bases; bases with no gene match: 18. There are 19 residues in the CDR3. DNA of the CDR3: TGTGCCAGCAGCTCCCTCCCTCGGAAGGACAGGGAACTCAACTATGGCTACACCTTC. Translation: CASSSLPRKDRELNYGYTF.

The chain employs TRBV5-1 and TRBJ2-1, with 7 bases that match TRBD1. Germline trimming cut 0 bases from V and 5 bases from J; bases unmatched to any gene: 8. CDR3 length: 16 residues. Germline CDR1 reads SGHRS; CDR2 reads YFSETQ. As DNA, the CDR3 is TGCGCCAGCAGCTTGGGAGGGGGCAACCCGAACAATGAGCAGTTCTTC. Its protein product is CASSLGGGNPNNEQFF.

The chain has TRBV7-8 and TRBJ1-2; D perhaps matches TRBD1 (6 bases). V lost 5 bases to trimming and J lost 4 bases, with 11 bases between them. The germline CDR1 and CDR2 sequences are SGHVS and FQNEAQ. The length of the CDR3 is 13 residues. CDR3 coding DNA: TGTGCCAGCAGCCCAGACAGGACCTATGGCTACACCTTC. This translates into CASSPDRTYGYTF. Looking up the rest from reference TRBV7-8 and TRBJ1-2 gives the full variable domain: GAGVSQSPRYKVAKRGQDVALRCDPISGHVSLFWYQQALGQGPEFLTYFQNEAQLDKSGLPSDRFFAERPEGSVSTLKIQRTQQEDSAVYLCASSPDRTYGYTFGSGTRLTVV.

V and J are TRBV7-6 and TRBJ1-2, with 9 bases matching TRBD1. Germline-derived CDR1 and CDR2 are SGHVS and FNYEAQ. The trim removed 2 bases at V and 5 bases at J, leaving 6 bases unmatched. The CDR3 has 15 amino acids. Here the CDR3 reads CASSLMGQGEYGYTF. DNA of the CDR3: TGTGCCAGCAGCTTAATGGGACAGGGTGAATATGGCTACACCTTC. The full variable domain, completed using reference TRBV7-6 and TRBJ1-2, is GAGVSQSPRYKVTKRGQDVALRCDPISGHVSLYWYRQALGQGPEFLTYFNYEAQQDKSGLPNDRFSAERPEGSISTLTIQRTEQRDSAMYRCASSLMGQGEYGYTFGSGTRLTVV.